This TCR beta chain was recovered during a study of regulatory T cells in long-lasting Graves disease. For the study at large: Graves' patients diagnosed newly had used antithyroid drugs under 3 months.

Per germline, CDR1 LGHDT and CDR2 YNNKEL (reference sequence). Between the trimmed V and J ends, which lost 4 bases and 1 base, there was a span of 10 bases. This CDR3 is built from 15 residues. In its sample, this clonotype was seen many times. Time point specified: newly diagnosed GD, antithyroid drugs for less than 3 months. PBMCs were the source of the RNA used for TCR sequencing. In building TCR beta libraries, iRepertoire HTBI primers were used together with Arm-PCR of CDR3 regions. TCRdb used MiXCR to reprocess the multiplex PCR reads, holding one entry per CDR3 protein. The profile covers around 400,000 distinct CDR3 sequences, with around a sixth appearing a single time and 22% taken by the ten largest.

The sequencing used peripheral blood mononuclear cells (PBMCs), collected at new diagnosis, from a patient treated with antithyroid drugs. This sequence originates from a female donor with Graves disease. The rearrangement joins TRBV3-1 to TRBJ2-2, with no clear D. The CDR3 reads CASSPPVLNTGELFF. CDR3 DNA: TGTGCCAGCAGCCCACCCGTACTGAACACCGGGGAGCTGTTTTTT.